This T cell receptor beta chain was recorded in a study of shared clonotypes between healthy human individuals. Only in-frame clones appear in the TCRdb table, and some are missing; sequencing was by immunoSEQ multiplex PCR. Here the sample spans a few hundred thousand clones, 96% being singletons. V gave up 6 bases and J gave up 4 bases; unmatched junction bases: 5. Germline loops: CDR1 SGHAT, CDR2 FQNNGV. The CDR3 loop spans 15 amino acids. The TCR comes from a young man in good health. The chain has TRBV11-2 and TRBJ2-1; 11 bases are shared with TRBD2. The sample comprised memory CD8+ T cells sorted from blood. Subset meaning: CD45RO+ cells pooled with CCR7-negative TemRA cells. CDR3 coding DNA: TGTGCCAGCAGGATACTAGCGGGGGATTACAATGAGCAGTTCTTC. It codes for CASRILAGDYNEQFF.